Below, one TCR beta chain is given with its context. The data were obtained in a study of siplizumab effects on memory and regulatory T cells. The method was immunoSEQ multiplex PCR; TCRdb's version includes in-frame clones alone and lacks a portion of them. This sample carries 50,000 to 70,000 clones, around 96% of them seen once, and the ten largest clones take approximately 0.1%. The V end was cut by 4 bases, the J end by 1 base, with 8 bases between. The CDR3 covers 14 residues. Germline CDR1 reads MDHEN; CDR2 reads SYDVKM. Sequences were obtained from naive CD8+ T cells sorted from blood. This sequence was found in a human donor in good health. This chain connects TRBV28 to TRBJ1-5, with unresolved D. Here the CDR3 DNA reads TGTGCCAGCAGTTCCCTTGGGAGCAATCAGCCCCAGCATTTT. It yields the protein CASSSLGSNQPQHF.